This T cell receptor beta chain was retrieved from a study of siplizumab effects on memory and regulatory T cells. Broader study findings: In the presence of siplizumab, alloreactive sequences traceable to unstimulated CD4+ memory cells were significantly reduced.

The ends were cut back, 8 bases at V and 1 base at J, with 14 bases in the middle. Germline values: CDR1 SQVTM, CDR2 ANQGSEA. The CDR3 consists of 13 residues. As regards this clone: Its antigen remains unknown.

Sequenced by immunoSEQ multiplex PCR; TCRdb stores in-frame clones only, minus some. The sample includes about 110,000 clones, 85% to 95% seen only once; the top ten take approximately 0.3%. Sequencing input: CD4+ T cells sorted from blood. This chain connects TRBV29-1 to TRBJ2-5; tentatively, D is TRBD2 (5 bases). The clonotype comes from a human donor in good health. CDR3 amino acids: CSTNTGGQETQYF. CDR3 DNA: TGCAGCACTAATACTGGAGGCCAAGAGACCCAGTACTTC.